This T cell receptor (beta chain) appears in the sequencing data of a study of blood T cell repertoires in COVID-19 (dated by TCRdb to about 2020). For the wider study: Samples covering the acute and convalescent phases of COVID-19 were provided by collaborators in the United States, Italy and Spain. Samples came from the ongoing ImmuneRACE study (first 160 participants) plus 1,254 subjects from 6 global collaborators. The prospective study material was composed of cDNA or gDNA derived from T cells, B-cell-depleted T cells, or PBMCs. The repertoires were released in a freely available public database intended as a resource for research on the immune response to SARS-CoV-2. Sample metadata almost always included a de-identified subject ID, COVID-19 status, age in years and sex. Where available, HLA class I and class II types were obtained from metadata supplied by the sample provider rather than from assay-based typing. Subjects who had been exposed to COVID-19, were actively infected with it, or had recovered from it provided the deeply sampled blood TCRbeta repertoires that made up the dataset. Results the study describes overall, beyond this receptor: Clinical and demographic metadata were provided uncurated, with the amount varying by source and participant.

Another Seattle source contributed samples from volunteer blood donors who had recovered from COVID-19. Whole blood was collected in K2EDTA tubes by collaborating institutions according to the institutions' own protocols. Collaborator samples were shipped for TCRbeta analysis as frozen whole blood, isolated PBMCs, or DNA extracted from either sample type. Regarding this clone: The target of this receptor is not known. The sample holds no much larger clone one base away, and base qualities are not on file.

TCRbeta CDR3 regions were amplified from genomic DNA by means of the immunoSEQ Assay, a bias-controlled multiplex PCR. For the original study's pipeline: The number of nucleated cells in each sample was estimated by amplification of reference gene primers within the assay. Sequence reads were collapsed and filtered to measure the absolute abundance of every unique TCRbeta CDR3 rearrangement. For each sample, productive Simpson clonality was calculated as the square root of Simpson's diversity index across productive rearrangements. Sourced from immuneACCESS, this table was stored by TCRdb with only in-frame sequences that have V and J called. A share of the clones is absent; for the studies checked, an unresolved V gene accounts for under half, and the remainder has no known explanation. The D gene and trimming were derived from the DNA, and the V and J assignments and clone size from that table. Counted in this sample were some 250,000 clones; around 86% of them appeared once. 1.9% of the sample is in the top ten clones.

This receptor was obtained from a man younger than 40 who had recovered from COVID-19. Sequenced material: peripheral blood.

CDR3 loop: CASGEQGNEQFF. Here is the DNA: TGTGCCAGCGGAGAACAGGGGAATGAGCAGTTCTTC. The chain employs TRBV11-3 and TRBJ2-1, and TRBD1 aligns with 7 junction nucleotides. Compared with germline, V lacks 8 bases and J lacks 7 bases; bases without a gene match: 5. For CDR1 and CDR2, the germline V gene lists SGHNT and YENEEA. The CDR3 covers 12 residues, taking in both the cysteine and the phenylalanine. Of the read, only the CDR3 DNA is kept; its 36 bases are in frame from base 1.